This passage covers 31 T cell receptor beta chains from one sample sequenced in a study of T cell repertoires and HLA-DP antigens. Assay: immunoSEQ multiplex PCR; the TCRdb copy retains only in-frame clones and omits some. The table has some 110,000 clones, 92% seen once; the top ten hold 0.25% to 0.3%. Antigens of these TCRs are unknown. Sequenced material: CD4+ T cells from PBMCs. The receptor set was obtained from a woman aged 18-35 years in good health and CMV-seronegative.

This chain joins TRBV10-1 and TRBJ2-1, with a tentative D call TRBD1 (5 bases). CDR3 length: 12 amino acids. In germline, CDR1 is WNHNN, CDR2 SYGVQD (reference sequence). The germline V and J ends were trimmed by 11 bases and 7 bases, with 15 bases remaining between them. The CDR3 spells CALQQGRNEQFF. In DNA, the CDR3 is TGCGCCCTACAGCAGGGTCGAAATGAGCAGTTCTTC.

This sequence joins TRBV27 and TRBJ2-2, with TRBD2 identical over 10 bases. Germline CDR1 reads MNHEY; CDR2 reads SMNVEV (reference sequence). This CDR3 spans 17 amino acids. Unmatched junction bases numbered 5, after V lost 1 base and J lost 3 bases. CDR3 protein: CASSLWGAGGDTGELFF. The CDR3 DNA reads as TGTGCCAGCAGTTTATGGGGAGCGGGGGGGGACACCGGGGAGCTGTTTTTT.

V gene TRBV28 combines with J gene TRBJ2-2, with D possibly TRBD1 on 6 matching bases. V lost 2 bases and J lost 1, with 11 bases in between. Per the germline V gene, CDR1 is MDHEN and CDR2 is SYDVKM. This CDR3 has 16 amino acids. Here the CDR3 DNA reads TGTGCCAGCAGTTTAGGCCAGGGGTGGAACACCGGGGAGCTGTTTTTT. It yields the protein CASSLGQGWNTGELFF.

The rearrangement links TRBV7-8 to TRBJ2-4, with D tentatively TRBD1 (6 bases). The V gene lost 0 bases and the J gene lost 7 bases, with 13 bases spanning the gap. CDR1 is SGHVS and CDR2 is FQNEAQ in the germline V gene. The CDR3 has 15 residues. The CDR3 is CASSLALLRGNIQYF. Here the CDR3 DNA reads TGTGCCAGCAGCTTAGCGCTCCTCAGGGGCAACATTCAGTACTTC.

The chain is built from TRBV9 and TRBJ2-5; 7 bases match TRBD1. Trimming at V came to 4 bases and at J to 2 bases, leaving 8 bases not matched to a gene. CDR1 is SGDLS, CDR2 YYNGEE, per germline. The CDR3 length is 15 residues. The CDR3: CASSPQGVPQETQYF. The CDR3 region has the DNA TGTGCCAGCAGCCCCCAGGGGGTACCACAAGAGACCCAGTACTTC. Looking up the rest from reference TRBV9 and TRBJ2-5 gives the full variable domain: DSGVTQTPKHLITATGQRVTLRCSPRSGDLSVYWYQQSLDQGLQFLIQYYNGEERAKGNILERFSAQQFPDLHSELNLSSLELGDSALYFCASSPQGVPQETQYFGPGTRLLVL.

The CDR3 protein is CATSWGRGYYGYTF. The DNA for the CDR3 is TGTGCCACCTCGTGGGGGCGCGGGTACTATGGCTACACCTTC. V usage is TRBV19 and J usage is TRBJ1-2; TRBD1 is a possible D gene (6 bases). The CDR3 is 14 residues long. Deletions cut 10 bases from V and 3 bases from J, with 18 bases between. Germline lookup yields CDR1 LNHDA and CDR2 SQIVND (reference sequence).

The genes are TRBV5-1 and TRBJ1-2; no reliable D call. CDR1 and CDR2 from the germline V gene are SGHRS and YFSETQ. Trimming left V 5 bases short and J 4 bases short, with 9 bases between. This CDR3 has 12 amino acids. The CDR3 spells CASRRETYGYTF. DNA for the CDR3: TGCGCCAGCAGACGGGAAACCTATGGCTACACCTTC.

The rearrangement joins TRBV5-6 to TRBJ1-3; D gene ambiguous. Germline loops: CDR1 SGHDT, CDR2 YYEEEE. V gave up 1 base and J gave up 2 bases, with 10 bases separating them. The CDR3 loop spans 15 amino acids. CDR3 in amino acids: CASSLLGVAGNTIYF. DNA of the CDR3: TGTGCCAGCAGCTTGCTTGGGGTGGCTGGAAACACCATATATTTT.

The genes are TRBV6-6 and TRBJ2-7, with D hard to call. The CDR3 contains 13 residues. In germline, CDR1 is MNHNY, CDR2 SVGAGI (reference sequence). Trimming shortened V by 0 bases and J by 3 bases, and 6 bases separated the two germline ends. The DNA for the CDR3 is TGTGCCAGCAGTTACTCGAAGGTCTACGAGCAGTACTTC. It specifies CASSYSKVYEQYF.

The gene calls are TRBV19 and TRBJ1-1; D not certain. Trimming took 2 bases from V and 1 from J, leaving 5 bases between them. The CDR3 is 13 residues long. Germline V gene lookup returns CDR1 LNHDA and CDR2 SQIVND (reference sequence). The CDR3 loop is CASSILRNTEAFF. The CDR3 DNA sequence: TGTGCCAGTAGTATATTACGGAACACTGAAGCTTTCTTT. Supplemented by reference TRBV19 and TRBJ1-1, the full variable domain reads DGGITQSPKYLFRKEGQNVTLSCEQNLNHDAMYWYRQDPGQGLRLIYYSQIVNDFQKGDIAEGYSVSREKKESFPLTVTSAQKNPTAFYLCASSILRNTEAFFGQGTRLTVV.

The J gene is TRBJ2-3, the V gene TRBV10-1; tentatively, D is TRBD1 (6 bases). Per the germline V gene, CDR1 is WNHNN and CDR2 is SYGVQD (reference sequence). Trimming pared 8 bases from V and 0 bases from J, leaving 9 bases between. CDR3 length: 13 amino acids. CDR3 amino acids: CASGGRSTDTQYF. As DNA, the CDR3 is TGCGCCAGCGGGGGCCGAAGCACAGATACGCAGTATTTT.

The gene calls are TRBV18 and TRBJ2-5; D is unresolved. The CDR3 spans 12 residues. V was shortened by 3 bases and J by 4 bases, with 6 bases between the two germline ends. Germline values: CDR1 KGHSH, CDR2 LQKENI. The CDR3 bases are TGTGCCAGCTCACCTCTGTCAGAGACCCAGTACTTC. Its protein is CASSPLSETQYF.

The sample holds one count of this clone. The gene calls are TRBV5-1 and TRBJ2-1; a possible D gene is TRBD2 (5 bases). Germline V lookup: CDR1 SGHRS, CDR2 YFSETQ. The CDR3 is 14 amino acids. V lost 6 bases and J 3 bases, leaving 13 bases between the germline ends. CDR3 loop: CASTLRAVYNEQFF. CDR3 DNA: TGCGCCAGCACCCTGAGGGCAGTCTACAATGAGCAGTTCTTC.

V usage is TRBV28 and J usage is TRBJ1-1, with no clear D. Germline V gene data show CDR1 as MDHEN and CDR2 as SYDVKM. This CDR3 is 18 amino acids long. V was cut by 4 bases and J by 2 bases, with 23 bases left in between. This chain's CDR3 is CASSYSWRLGLRNTEAFF. The DNA for the CDR3 is TGTGCCAGCAGTTACTCATGGAGGCTGGGCCTTCGTAACACTGAAGCTTTCTTT.

The gene calls are TRBV7-3 and TRBJ2-2, with D possibly matching TRBD1 (5 bases). Trimming cost V 0 bases and J 4 bases, with 18 bases left between them. The CDR3 runs to 18 residues. Per germline, CDR1 SGHTA and CDR2 FQGTGA. CDR3: CASSLTHFARAGTGELFF. In DNA form, the CDR3 reads TGTGCCAGCAGCTTAACCCACTTCGCCAGGGCCGGCACCGGGGAGCTGTTTTTT.

This sequence joins TRBV7-9 and TRBJ1-5; D is uncertain. Trimming left V 6 bases short and J 4 bases short, with 10 bases between. The germline V gene has CDR1 SEHNR and CDR2 FQNEAQ (reference sequence). The CDR3 contains 13 residues. Here the CDR3 reads CASSLSGNQPQHF. DNA for the CDR3: TGTGCCAGCAGTCTAAGTGGGAATCAGCCCCAGCATTTT. The whole variable domain, filled in from reference TRBV7-9 and TRBJ1-5, reads DTGVSQNPRHKITKRGQNVTFRCDPISEHNRLYWYRQTLGQGPEFLTYFQNEAQLEKSRLLSDRFSAERPKGSFSTLEIQRTEQGDSAMYLCASSLSGNQPQHFGDGTRLSIL.

CDR3 loop: CASRAATGFSYEQYF. As DNA, the CDR3 is TGCGCCAGCAGGGCCGCGACAGGGTTTTCCTACGAGCAGTACTTC. The chain joins TRBV5-1 to TRBJ2-7, with 7 bases matching TRBD1. Germline lookup yields CDR1 SGHRS and CDR2 YFSETQ. The CDR3 runs 15 residues. V shed 5 bases and J 1 base; nucleotides not matched to a gene: 9.

CDR3 bases: TGTGCCACCAGCACGGGCAGGGGACAGGGGCAAGAGACCCAGTACTTC. Its translation is CATSTGRGQGQETQYF. This sequence joins TRBV15 and TRBJ2-5; 10 positions match TRBD1. The CDR3 has 16 amino acids. From germline, CDR1 is LNHNV and CDR2 YYDKDF (reference sequence). With 4 bases clipped from V and 2 bases from J, the junction kept 7 bases outside the gene matches.

The rearrangement uses TRBV6-1 and TRBJ1-6; 7 positions agree with TRBD1. The CDR3 is 13 amino acids. V gave up 10 bases and J gave up 6 bases; unmatched junction bases: 6. Looked up from germline, CDR1 is MNHNS and CDR2 is SASEGT. CDR3 protein: CATRQGINSPLHF. In DNA form, the CDR3 reads TGTGCCACCAGACAGGGAATTAATTCACCCCTCCACTTT.

J is TRBJ1-1 and V is TRBV29-1; D remains unclear. From germline, CDR1 is SQVTM and CDR2 ANQGSEA. The CDR3 extends over 15 amino acids. With 4 bases removed from V and 1 base from J, the gap between germline ends came to 16 bases. The DNA for the CDR3 is TGCAGCGTTGCTCATGGTATGCGGCGGAACACTGAAGCTTTCTTT. This codes for CSVAHGMRRNTEAFF. Complete variable domain (other parts from reference TRBV29-1 and TRBJ1-1): SAVISQKPSRDICQRGTSLTIQCQVDSQVTMMFWYRQQPGQSLTLIATANQGSEATYESGFVIDKFPISRPNLTFSTLTVSNMSPEDSSIYLCSVAHGMRRNTEAFFGQGTRLTVV.

The chain has TRBV19 and TRBJ1-3; D gene uncertain. The germline V gene has CDR1 LNHDA and CDR2 SQIVND (reference sequence). This CDR3 has 13 amino acids. Trimming took 7 bases from V and 4 from J, leaving 11 bases between them. The CDR3 sequence: CASTSPTGNTIYF. The CDR3, as DNA: TGTGCCAGTACCTCCCCGACAGGAAACACCATATATTTT.

The chain uses TRBV30 and TRBJ2-1; possible D gene TRBD2, 5 bases. CDR3 length equals 16 residues. Germline lookup yields CDR1 GTSNPN and CDR2 SVGIG (reference sequence). V dropped 1 base and J dropped 0 bases, with 13 bases sitting between them. The CDR3 reads CAWSEERMSSYNEQFF. As DNA, the CDR3 is TGTGCCTGGAGTGAGGAGCGGATGAGCTCCTACAATGAGCAGTTCTTC.

The V gene is TRBV28, the J gene TRBJ2-7; 13 bases line up with TRBD2. This CDR3 is 18 amino acids long. Germline lookup yields CDR1 MDHEN and CDR2 SYDVKM. V dropped 6 bases and J dropped 5; count of bases not matched to a gene: 16. The CDR3 sequence: CASRRTSGRGGRWNEQYF. Written as DNA, the CDR3 is TGTGCCAGCAGGCGGACTAGCGGGAGAGGGGGGAGGTGGAACGAGCAGTACTTC.

The chain recombines TRBV5-1 with TRBJ2-7; 7 bases line up with TRBD1. Germline V CDR1 and CDR2: SGHRS, YFSETQ. With V trimmed by 2 bases and J by 3 bases, 8 bases remained unmatched. The CDR3 totals 15 residues. The DNA for the CDR3 is TGCGCCAGCAGCTTAGGGACAGCGGACCTCTACGAGCAGTACTTC. It specifies CASSLGTADLYEQYF.

The chain recombines TRBV5-1 with TRBJ2-5, with 7 bases lining up with TRBD1. Trimming at V came to 4 bases and at J to 1 base, leaving 1 base not matched to a gene. CDR1 and CDR2 from the germline V gene are SGHRS and YFSETQ. The CDR3 totals 13 residues. The CDR3 loop is CASSRDSQETQYF. In DNA, the CDR3 is TGCGCCAGCAGCCGGGACAGCCAAGAGACCCAGTACTTC. Full variable domain (outside the CDR3, taken from reference TRBV5-1 and TRBJ2-5): KAGVTQTPRYLIKTRGQQVTLSCSPISGHRSVSWYQQTPGQGLQFLFEYFSETQRNKGNFPGRFSGRQFSNSRSEMNVSTLELGDSALYLCASSRDSQETQYFGPGTRLLVL.

The rearrangement links TRBV6-5 to TRBJ1-1, with D perhaps TRBD1 (6 bases). The CDR3 runs to 14 residues. Germline loops: CDR1 MNHEY, CDR2 SVGAGI. V was clipped by 0 bases and J by 10 bases, with 15 bases between them. The CDR3, as DNA: TGTGCCAGCAGTTACTCGCCAGGGGCCTTCCGAGCTTTCTTT. It specifies CASSYSPGAFRAFF.

The chain is built from TRBV5-1 and TRBJ1-2; TRBD1 is a possible D gene (5 bases). The CDR3 spans 14 residues. Germline V gene lookup returns CDR1 SGHRS and CDR2 YFSETQ. V gave up 2 bases and J gave up 3 bases, with 11 bases separating them. CDR3 coding DNA: TGCGCCAGCAGCTTAACACCGGGGGACTATGGCTACACCTTC. This gives the protein CASSLTPGDYGYTF.

This chain joins TRBV19 and TRBJ1-6; 11 positions agree with TRBD1. This CDR3 spans 16 amino acids. Germline CDR1 and CDR2: LNHDA and SQIVND (reference sequence). Losses at the gene ends were 7 bases for V and 5 bases for J; bases not matched to a gene: 7. CDR3 residues: CASTLWDRGNNSPLHF. CDR3 DNA sequence: TGTGCCAGTACCCTGTGGGACAGGGGGAATAATTCACCCCTCCACTTT.

This clone occurred once. The gene calls are TRBV2 and TRBJ1-5; 8 nucleotides agree with TRBD1. This CDR3 spans 14 amino acids. Germline V gene data show CDR1 as SNHLY and CDR2 as FYNNEI. The J segment lost 7 bases and the V segment lost 5 bases, leaving 7 bases of the junction unmatched. This chain's CDR3 is CASSHDRGYQPQHF. The CDR3 bases are TGTGCCAGCAGTCATGACAGGGGATACCAGCCCCAGCATTTT.

V gene TRBV6-1 combines with J gene TRBJ2-2; D possibly corresponds to TRBD1 (6 bases). In germline, CDR1 is MNHNS, CDR2 SASEGT. The CDR3 has 14 amino acids. V lost 8 bases and J 1 base, leaving 11 bases between the germline ends. CDR3 sequence: CASSGQRNTGELFF. The CDR3 DNA is TGTGCCAGCTCCGGACAGAGGAACACCGGGGAGCTGTTTTTT.

V usage is TRBV5-1 and J usage is TRBJ2-2, with 9 bases lining up with TRBD1. Germline V gives CDR1 SGHRS, CDR2 YFSETQ. V shed 3 bases, J shed 5 bases, and the junction held 8 bases outside the gene matches. This CDR3 has 16 amino acids. In nucleotides, the CDR3 is TGCGCCAGCAGCTACCCGGGACAGGGACAGACCGGGGAGCTGTTTTTT. Amino acid sequence: CASSYPGQGQTGELFF.